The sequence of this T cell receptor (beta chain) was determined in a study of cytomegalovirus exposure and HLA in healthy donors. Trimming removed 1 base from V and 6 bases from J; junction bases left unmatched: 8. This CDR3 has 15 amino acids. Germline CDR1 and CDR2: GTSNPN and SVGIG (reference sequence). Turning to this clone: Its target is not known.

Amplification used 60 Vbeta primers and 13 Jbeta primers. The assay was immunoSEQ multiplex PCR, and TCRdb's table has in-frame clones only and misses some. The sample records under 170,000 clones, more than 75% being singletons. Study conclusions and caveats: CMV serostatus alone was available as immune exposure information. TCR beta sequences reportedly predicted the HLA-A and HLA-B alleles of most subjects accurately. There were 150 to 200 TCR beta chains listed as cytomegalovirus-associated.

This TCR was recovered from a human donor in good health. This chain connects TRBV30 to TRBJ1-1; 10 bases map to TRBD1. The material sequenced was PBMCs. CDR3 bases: TGTGCCTGGAGTGACGCGGGACAGGGGATCGCTGAAGCTTTCTTT. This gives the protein CAWSDAGQGIAEAFF.